Sequencing of this T cell receptor (beta chain) was carried out in a study of identical twins. CDR3 length: 14 residues. CDR1 and CDR2 from the germline V gene are SGDLS and YYNGEE. V lost 5 bases, J lost 4 bases, and 5 bases stayed unmatched. Via MiXCR, TCRdb re-called the 5' RACE reads, giving one row per CDR3 protein. This table holds about 530,000 distinct CDR3 sequences, 20% to 25% found once. The data also belong to a second study, concerning yellow fever vaccine responses in identical twins.

This sequence was found in a woman aged 18-29 years in good health. The material sequenced was CD4+ T cells sorted from blood. The V gene is TRBV9, the J gene TRBJ2-2; 7 bases agree with TRBD1. CDR3 coding DNA: TGTGCCAGCAGACAAGGACAGGCCACCGGGGAGCTGTTTTTT. It translates to CASRQGQATGELFF.